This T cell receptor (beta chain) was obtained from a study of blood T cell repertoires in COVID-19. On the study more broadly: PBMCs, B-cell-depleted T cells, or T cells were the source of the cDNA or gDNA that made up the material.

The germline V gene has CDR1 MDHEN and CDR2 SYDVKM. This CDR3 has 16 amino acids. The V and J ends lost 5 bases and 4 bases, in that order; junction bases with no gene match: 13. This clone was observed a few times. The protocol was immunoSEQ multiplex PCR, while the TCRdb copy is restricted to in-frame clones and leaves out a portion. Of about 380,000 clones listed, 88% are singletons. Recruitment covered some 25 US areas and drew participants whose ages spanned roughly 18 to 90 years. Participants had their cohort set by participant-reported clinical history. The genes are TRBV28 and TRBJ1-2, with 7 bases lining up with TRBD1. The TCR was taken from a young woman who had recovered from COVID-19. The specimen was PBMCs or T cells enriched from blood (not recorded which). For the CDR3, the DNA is TGTGCCAGCAGTACCAACCCCGCGGGACAGCTCTATGGCTACACCTTC. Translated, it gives CASSTNPAGQLYGYTF.